This TCR beta chain was obtained from a study of shared clonotypes between healthy human individuals. Sequencing was performed with immunoSEQ multiplex PCR; in TCRdb, only in-frame clones are kept and a portion is missing. Of 70,000 to 95,000 clones in the sample, 60% to 70% were seen once. Germline CDR1 and CDR2: SEHNR and FQNEAQ (reference sequence). The V segment lost 7 bases and the J segment 3 bases; nucleotides outside the gene matches: 15. The CDR3 totals 17 residues. The V call is TRBV7-9, the J call TRBJ2-5; the match to TRBD1 covers 9 bases. The receptor was isolated from a young man in good health. Material: memory CD8+ T cells sorted from blood. Noted subset: CD45RO+ cells pooled with CCR7-negative TemRA cells. This chain's CDR3 is CASTLLLRQGGKETQYF. The CDR3 DNA is TGTGCCAGCACGCTTTTGCTTCGACAGGGGGGCAAAGAGACCCAGTACTTC.